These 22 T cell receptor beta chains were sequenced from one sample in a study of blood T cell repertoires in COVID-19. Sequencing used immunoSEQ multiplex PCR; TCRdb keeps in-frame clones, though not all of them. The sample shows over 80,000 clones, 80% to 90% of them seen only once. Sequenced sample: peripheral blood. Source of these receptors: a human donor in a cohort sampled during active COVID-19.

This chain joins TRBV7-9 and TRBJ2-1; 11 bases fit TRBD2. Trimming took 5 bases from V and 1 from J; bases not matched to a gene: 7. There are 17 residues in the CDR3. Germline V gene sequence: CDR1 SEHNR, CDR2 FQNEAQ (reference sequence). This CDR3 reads CASSKEGLAVSYNEQFF. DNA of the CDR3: TGTGCCAGCAGCAAAGAGGGACTAGCGGTTTCCTACAATGAGCAGTTCTTC.

CDR3 nucleotide sequence: TGTGCCAGCAGTTCAGGGGTGAGTCAGCCCCAGCATTTT. Encoded protein: CASSSGVSQPQHF. The chain links TRBV6-5 to TRBJ1-5, with D perhaps TRBD1 (6 bases). Between the trimmed V and J ends, which lost 4 bases and 6 bases, there was a span of 10 bases. Germline V gives CDR1 MNHEY, CDR2 SVGAGI. The CDR3 runs 13 residues.

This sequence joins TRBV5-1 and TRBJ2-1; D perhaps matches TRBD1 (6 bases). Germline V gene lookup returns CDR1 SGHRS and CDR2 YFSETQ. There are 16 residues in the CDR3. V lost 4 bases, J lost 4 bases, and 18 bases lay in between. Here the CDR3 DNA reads TGCGCCAGCAGCCGGGGCACAGGGAGAAATTACAATGAGCAGTTCTTC. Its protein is CASSRGTGRNYNEQFF.

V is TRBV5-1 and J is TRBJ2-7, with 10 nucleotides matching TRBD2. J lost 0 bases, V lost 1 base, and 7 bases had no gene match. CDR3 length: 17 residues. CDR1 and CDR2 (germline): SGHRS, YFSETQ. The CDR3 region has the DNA TGCGCCAGCAGCTTGCCGGTACTAGCGGGGAACTCCTACGAGCAGTACTTC. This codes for CASSLPVLAGNSYEQYF.

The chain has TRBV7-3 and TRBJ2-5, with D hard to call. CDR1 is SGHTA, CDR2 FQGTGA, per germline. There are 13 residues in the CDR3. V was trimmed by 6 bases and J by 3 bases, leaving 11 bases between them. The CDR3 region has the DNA TGTGCCAGCAGTCGATCGGCGGAAGAGACCCAGTACTTC. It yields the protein CASSRSAEETQYF.

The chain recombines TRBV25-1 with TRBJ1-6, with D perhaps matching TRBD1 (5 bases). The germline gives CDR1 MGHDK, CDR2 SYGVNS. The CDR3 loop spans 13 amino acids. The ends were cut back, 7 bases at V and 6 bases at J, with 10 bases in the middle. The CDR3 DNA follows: TGTGCCAGCATGGGAGGGGTTAATTCACCCCTCCACTTT. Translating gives CASMGGVNSPLHF.

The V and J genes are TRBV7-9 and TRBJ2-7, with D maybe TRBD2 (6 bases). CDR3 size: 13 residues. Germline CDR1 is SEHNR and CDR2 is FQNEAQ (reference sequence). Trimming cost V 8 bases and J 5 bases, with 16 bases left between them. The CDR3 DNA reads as TGTGCCAGCGAAAAGGGCCCGGGGGACGAGCAGTACTTC. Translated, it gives CASEKGPGDEQYF.

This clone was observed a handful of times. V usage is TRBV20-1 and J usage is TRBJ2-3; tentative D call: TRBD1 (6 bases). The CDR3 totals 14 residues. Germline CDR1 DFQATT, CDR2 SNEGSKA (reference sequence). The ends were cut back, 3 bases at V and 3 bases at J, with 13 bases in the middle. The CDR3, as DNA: TGCAGTGCTAGTAGGGGGATTGGGACAGATACGCAGTATTTT. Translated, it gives CSASRGIGTDTQYF.

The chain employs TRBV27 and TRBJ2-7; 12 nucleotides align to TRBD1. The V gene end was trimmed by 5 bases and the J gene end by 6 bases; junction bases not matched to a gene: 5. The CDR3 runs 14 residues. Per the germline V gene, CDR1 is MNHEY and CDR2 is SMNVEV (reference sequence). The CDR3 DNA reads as TGTGCCAGCAGTCTAGGGACAGGGGGCGCCGAGCAGTACTTC. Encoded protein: CASSLGTGGAEQYF.

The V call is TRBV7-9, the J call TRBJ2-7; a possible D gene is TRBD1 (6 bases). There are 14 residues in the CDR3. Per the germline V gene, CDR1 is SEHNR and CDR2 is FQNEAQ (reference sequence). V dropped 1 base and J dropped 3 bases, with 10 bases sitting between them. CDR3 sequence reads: CASSLEGTLYEQYF. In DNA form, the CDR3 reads TGTGCCAGCAGCTTAGAGGGGACACTCTACGAGCAGTACTTC.

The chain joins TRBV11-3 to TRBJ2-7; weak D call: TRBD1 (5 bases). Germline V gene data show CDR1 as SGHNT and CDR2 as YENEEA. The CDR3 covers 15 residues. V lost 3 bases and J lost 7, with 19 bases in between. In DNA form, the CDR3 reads TGTGCCAGCAGCTTTGGGGCAAGTGGGTCAGGGGAGCAGTACTTC. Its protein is CASSFGASGSGEQYF.

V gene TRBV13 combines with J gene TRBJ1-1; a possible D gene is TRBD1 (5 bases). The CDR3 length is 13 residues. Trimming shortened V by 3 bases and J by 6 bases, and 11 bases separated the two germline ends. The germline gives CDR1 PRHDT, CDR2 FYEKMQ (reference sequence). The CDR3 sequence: CASSLGRGAEAFF. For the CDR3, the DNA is TGTGCCAGCAGCTTGGGTAGGGGCGCTGAAGCTTTCTTT.

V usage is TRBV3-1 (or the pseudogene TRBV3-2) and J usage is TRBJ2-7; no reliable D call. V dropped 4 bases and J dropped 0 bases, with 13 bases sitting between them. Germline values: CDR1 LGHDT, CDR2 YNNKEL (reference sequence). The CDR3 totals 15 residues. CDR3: CASSPWPADSYEQYF. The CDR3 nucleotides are TGTGCCAGCAGCCCGTGGCCCGCCGACTCCTACGAGCAGTACTTC.

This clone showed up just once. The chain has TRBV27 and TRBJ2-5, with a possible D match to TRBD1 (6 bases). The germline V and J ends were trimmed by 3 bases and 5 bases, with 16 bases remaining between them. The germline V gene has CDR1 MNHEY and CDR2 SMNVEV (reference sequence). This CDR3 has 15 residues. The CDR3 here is CASSFLSQGLETQYF. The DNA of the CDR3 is TGTGCCAGCAGTTTCCTCTCCCAGGGGCTGGAGACCCAGTACTTC.

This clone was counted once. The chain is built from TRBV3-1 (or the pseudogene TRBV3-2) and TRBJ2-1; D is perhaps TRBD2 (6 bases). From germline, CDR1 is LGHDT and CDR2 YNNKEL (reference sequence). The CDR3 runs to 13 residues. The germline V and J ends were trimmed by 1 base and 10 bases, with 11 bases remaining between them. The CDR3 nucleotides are TGTGCCAGCAGCCAAGGAACGGGAGCCGAGCAGTTCTTC. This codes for CASSQGTGAEQFF.

CDR3 protein: CASSQGGQPYEQYF. The CDR3, as DNA: TGCGCCAGCAGCCAAGGAGGACAGCCCTACGAGCAGTACTTC. The chain is built from TRBV4-1 and TRBJ2-7, with D possibly being TRBD1 (6 bases). The CDR3 covers 14 residues. The germline CDR1 and CDR2 sequences are MGHRA and YSYEKL. The V end was cut by 1 base, the J end by 2 bases, with 9 bases between.

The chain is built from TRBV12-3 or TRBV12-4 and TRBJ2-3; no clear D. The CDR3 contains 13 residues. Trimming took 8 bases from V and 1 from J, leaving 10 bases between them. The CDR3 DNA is TGTGCCAGCTGCTCCCGGGGCACAGATACGCAGTATTTT. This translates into CASCSRGTDTQYF.

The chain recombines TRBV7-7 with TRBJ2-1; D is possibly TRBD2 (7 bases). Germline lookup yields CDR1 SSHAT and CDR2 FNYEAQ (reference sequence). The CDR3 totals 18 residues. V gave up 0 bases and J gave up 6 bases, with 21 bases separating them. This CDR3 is CASSLASNRGRAGNEQFF. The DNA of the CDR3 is TGTGCCAGCAGCTTAGCGTCAAATAGGGGGAGGGCGGGCAATGAGCAGTTCTTC.

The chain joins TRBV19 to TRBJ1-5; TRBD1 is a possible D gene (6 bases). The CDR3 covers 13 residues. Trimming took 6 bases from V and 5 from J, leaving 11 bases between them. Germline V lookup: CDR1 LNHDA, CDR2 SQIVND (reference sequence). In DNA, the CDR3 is TGTGCCAGTAGCCGAGACAGGTATCAGCCCCAGCATTTT. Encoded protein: CASSRDRYQPQHF.

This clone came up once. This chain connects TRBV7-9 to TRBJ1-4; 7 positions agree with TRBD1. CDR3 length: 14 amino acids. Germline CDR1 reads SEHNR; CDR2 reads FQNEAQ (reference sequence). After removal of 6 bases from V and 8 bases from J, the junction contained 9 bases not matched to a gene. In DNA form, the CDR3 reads TGTGCCAGCAGATCACAGGGGAAGGAAGAAAAACTGTTTTTT. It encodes CASRSQGKEEKLFF. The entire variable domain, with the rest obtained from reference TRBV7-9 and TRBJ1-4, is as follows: DTGVSQNPRHKITKRGQNVTFRCDPISEHNRLYWYRQTLGQGPEFLTYFQNEAQLEKSRLLSDRFSAERPKGSFSTLEIQRTEQGDSAMYLCASRSQGKEEKLFFGSGTQLSVL.

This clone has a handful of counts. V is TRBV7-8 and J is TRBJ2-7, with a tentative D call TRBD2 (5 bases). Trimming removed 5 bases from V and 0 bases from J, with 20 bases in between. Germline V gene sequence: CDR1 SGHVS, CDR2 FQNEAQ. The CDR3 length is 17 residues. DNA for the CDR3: TGTGCCAGCAGCCAACGGACTGTCGCCGTCACCTCCTACGAGCAGTACTTC. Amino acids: CASSQRTVAVTSYEQYF.

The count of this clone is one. The CDR3 DNA reads as TGTGCCATCAGTGAGTCACTAGGACTAGCGGGGACAGATACGCAGTATTTT. Translation gives CAISESLGLAGTDTQYF. The rearrangement uses TRBV10-3 and TRBJ2-3; 12 bases are shared with TRBD2. Germline V gives CDR1 ENHRY, CDR2 SYGVKD. The J segment lost 3 bases and the V segment lost 0 bases, leaving 4 bases of the junction unmatched. The CDR3 consists of 17 residues.